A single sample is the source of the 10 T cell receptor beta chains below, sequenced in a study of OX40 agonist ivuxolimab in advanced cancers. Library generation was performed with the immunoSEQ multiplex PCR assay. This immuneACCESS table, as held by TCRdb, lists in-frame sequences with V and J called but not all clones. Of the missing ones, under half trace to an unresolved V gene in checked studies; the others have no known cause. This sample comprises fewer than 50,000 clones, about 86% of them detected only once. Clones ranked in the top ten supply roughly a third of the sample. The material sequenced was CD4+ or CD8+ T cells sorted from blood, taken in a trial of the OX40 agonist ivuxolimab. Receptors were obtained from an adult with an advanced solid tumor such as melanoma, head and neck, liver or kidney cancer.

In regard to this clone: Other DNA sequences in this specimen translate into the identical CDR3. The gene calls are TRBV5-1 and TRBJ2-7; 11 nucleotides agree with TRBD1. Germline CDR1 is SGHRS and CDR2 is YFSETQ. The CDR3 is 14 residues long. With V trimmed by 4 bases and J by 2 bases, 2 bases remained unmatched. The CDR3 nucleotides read TGCGCCAGCAGCCTGGGACAGGGGGCCTACGAGCAGTACTTC. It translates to CASSLGQGAYEQYF.

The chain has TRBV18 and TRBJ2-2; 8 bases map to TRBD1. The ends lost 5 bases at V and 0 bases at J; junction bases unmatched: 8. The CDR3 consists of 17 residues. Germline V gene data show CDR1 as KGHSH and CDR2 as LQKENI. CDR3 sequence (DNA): TGTGCCAGCTCAAAGTTCGACAGGGGCGCGAACACCGGGGAGCTGTTTTTT. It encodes CASSKFDRGANTGELFF.

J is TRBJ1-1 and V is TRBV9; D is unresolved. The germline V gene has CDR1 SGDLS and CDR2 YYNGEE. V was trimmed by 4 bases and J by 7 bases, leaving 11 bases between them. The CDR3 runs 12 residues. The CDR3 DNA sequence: TGTGCCAGCAGCCTCCGGACGGGTGAAGCTTTCTTT. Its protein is CASSLRTGEAFF.

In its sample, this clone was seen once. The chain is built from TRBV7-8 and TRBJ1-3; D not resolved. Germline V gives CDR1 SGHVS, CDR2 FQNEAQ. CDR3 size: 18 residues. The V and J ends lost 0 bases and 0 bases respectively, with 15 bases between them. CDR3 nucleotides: TGTGCCAGCAGCTTAGCGTTTCGGGTGATAGACTCTGGAAACACCATATATTTT. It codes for CASSLAFRVIDSGNTIYF.

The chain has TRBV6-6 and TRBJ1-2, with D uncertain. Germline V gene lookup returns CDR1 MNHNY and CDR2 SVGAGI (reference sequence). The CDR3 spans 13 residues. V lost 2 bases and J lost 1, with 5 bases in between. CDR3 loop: CASSYPGNYGYTF. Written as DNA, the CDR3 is TGTGCCAGCAGTTACCCCGGTAACTATGGCTACACCTTC.

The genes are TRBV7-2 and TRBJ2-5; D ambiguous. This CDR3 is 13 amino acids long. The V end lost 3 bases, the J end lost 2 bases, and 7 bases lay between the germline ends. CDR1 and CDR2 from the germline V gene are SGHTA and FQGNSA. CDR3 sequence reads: CASSFRQQETQYF. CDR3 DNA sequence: TGTGCCAGCAGCTTTCGGCAGCAAGAGACCCAGTACTTC.

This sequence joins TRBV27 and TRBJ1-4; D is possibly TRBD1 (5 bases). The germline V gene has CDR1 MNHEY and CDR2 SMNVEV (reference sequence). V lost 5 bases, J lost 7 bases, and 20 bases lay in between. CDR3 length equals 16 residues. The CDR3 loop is CASSPQNQGLGEKLFF. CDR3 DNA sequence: TGTGCCAGCAGTCCCCAAAACCAGGGATTAGGTGAAAAACTGTTTTTT.

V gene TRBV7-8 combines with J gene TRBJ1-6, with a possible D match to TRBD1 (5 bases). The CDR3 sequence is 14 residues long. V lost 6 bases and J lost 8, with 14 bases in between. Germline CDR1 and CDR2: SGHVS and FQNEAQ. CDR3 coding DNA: TGTGCCAGCAGATCAGGGTTTTCTGATTCACCCCTCCACTTT. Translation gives CASRSGFSDSPLHF. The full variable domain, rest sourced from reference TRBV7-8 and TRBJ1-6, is GAGVSQSPRYKVAKRGQDVALRCDPISGHVSLFWYQQALGQGPEFLTYFQNEAQLDKSGLPSDRFFAERPEGSVSTLKIQRTQQEDSAVYLCASRSGFSDSPLHFGNGTRLTVT.

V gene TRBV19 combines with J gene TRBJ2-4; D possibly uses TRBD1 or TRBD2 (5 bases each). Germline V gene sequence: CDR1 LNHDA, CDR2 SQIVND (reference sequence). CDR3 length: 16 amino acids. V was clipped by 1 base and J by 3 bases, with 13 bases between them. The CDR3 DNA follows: TGTGCCAGTAGTATAGCGGCAGGGACCGACAAAAACATTCAGTACTTC. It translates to CASSIAAGTDKNIQYF.

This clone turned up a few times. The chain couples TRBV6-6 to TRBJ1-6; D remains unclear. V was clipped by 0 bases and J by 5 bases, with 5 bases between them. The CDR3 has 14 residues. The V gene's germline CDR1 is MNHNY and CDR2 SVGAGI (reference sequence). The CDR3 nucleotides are TGTGCCAGCAGTTACTCGGCTAATAATTCACCCCTCCACTTT. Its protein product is CASSYSANNSPLHF.